The rows below give T cell receptor beta chains drawn from one sample of a study of T cell repertoires in cytomegalovirus infection. TCRdb ran MiXCR on the reads and lists one entry per CDR3 protein. The sample lists hundreds of thousands of distinct CDR3 sequences, approximately 25% occurring once. Sequenced material: CD8+ T cells from PBMCs. These TCRs come from a human donor in good health (CMV status not recorded). Some clones in this sample may be carry-over from other donors' samples. The CDR3 runs from the conserved cysteine through the conserved F or W. The D gene is left open where the match is weak. Only part of the rows carry a size: once, few, many, or a class if the clone is expanded.

TRBJ2-1 - - 12 TRBV5-1 TGCGCCAGCAGCCCCCTCGGGGCCGAGCAGTTCTTC CASSPLGAEQFF
TRBJ1-1 - many 16 TRBV5-1 TGCGCCAGCAGCTTGAGGCAGGGCATAATGAACACTGAAGCTTTCTTT CASSLRQGIMNTEAFF
TRBJ2-7 - many 13 TRBV2 TGTGCCAGCAGTCCCCTGGGGGCCTACGAGCAGTACTTC CASSPLGAYEQYF
TRBJ1-2 - many 15 TRBV7-2 TGTGCCAGCAGCTTACCTCAGGATCCCGACTATGGCTACACCTTC CASSLPQDPDYGYTF
TRBJ2-2 - few 11 TRBV10-3 TGTGCCATCAACCCATCCGGGGAGCTGTTTTTT CAINPSGELFF
TRBJ1-2 - many 15 TRBV7-6 TGTGCCAGCAGCTTAAACCCCACAGGAGGCTATGGCTACACCTTC CASSLNPTGGYGYTF
TRBJ1-1 - many 13 TRBV13 TGTGCCAGCAGCCCCCTGGGGAACACTGAAGCTTTCTTT CASSPLGNTEAFF
TRBJ2-1 TRBD1 many 16 TRBV7-4 TGTGCCAGCAGCTCCCGACAGGGGAGCTCCTACAATGAGCAGTTCTTC CASSSRQGSSYNEQFF
TRBJ1-2 - - 14 TRBV7-9 TGTGCCAGCAGCTTAGAGGGCCCCTCCTATGGCTACACCTTC CASSLEGPSYGYTF
TRBJ1-5 - many 19 TRBV28 TGTGCCAGCAGTCTTTTCTATCGAGGGGCCCTCGAAAGCAATCAGCCCCAGCATTTT CASSLFYRGALESNQPQHF
TRBJ2-7 - few 15 TRBV7-2 TGTGCCAGCAGCTTAGGCCCCTTTGGACGCTACGAGCAGTACTTC CASSLGPFGRYEQYF
TRBJ2-1 - few 16 TRBV4-2 TGTGCCAGCAGCCAAGCCGGGGGGCGTTCCTACAATGAGCAGTTCTTC CASSQAGGRSYNEQFF
TRBJ2-5 TRBD2 many 16 TRBV7-2 TGTGCCAGCAGCCAGACTAGCGGGGGGGCCGGAGAGACCCAGTACTTC CASSQTSGGAGETQYF
TRBJ2-1 TRBD2 many 15 TRBV7-8 TGTGCCAGCTTCCCGAGCTGGGCGGGGGGGAATGAGCAGTTCTTC CASFPSWAGGNEQFF
TRBJ2-1 - few 20 TRBV6-2/TRBV6-3 TGTGCCAGCAGTTACAGCCCCCGGGGTGGCGGCCTTAGCTCCTACAATGAGCAGTTCTTC CASSYSPRGGGLSSYNEQFF
TRBJ1-2 TRBD1 few 16 TRBV12-5 TGTGCTAGTGGGTTACAGGGGGTATTAGATGTGATTGGCTACACCTTC CASGLQGVLDVIGYTF
TRBJ2-7 - - 17 TRBV6-8 TGTGCCAGCAGTTACCGTCCCGGGGGCGCTGGAAGCTACGAGCAGTACTTC CASSYRPGGAGSYEQYF
TRBJ1-1 - - 13 TRBV5-1 TGCGCCAGCACCGGGACCATGAACACTGAAGCTTTCTTT CASTGTMNTEAFF
TRBJ1-2 TRBD1 - 15 TRBV14 TGTGCCAGCAGCCAATACAGGACAGGGGTTTATGGCTACACCTTC CASSQYRTGVYGYTF
TRBJ1-1 - - 16 TRBV15 TGTGCCACCAGCAGAGATCACGGGGGCGCGATCACTGAAGCTTTCTTT CATSRDHGGAITEAFF
TRBJ1-1 TRBD1 - 14 TRBV7-2 TGTGCCTGCAGCTTTGGACAGGGAATCACTGAAGCTTTCTTT CACSFGQGITEAFF
TRBJ2-5 - - 16 TRBV5-1 TGCGCCAGCAGCCGCCCAGTGGCAGGGGACCAAGAGACCCAGTACTTC CASSRPVAGDQETQYF
TRBJ2-7 - few 13 TRBV20-1 TGCAGTGCTAGAGATCTCAAGGGGGACGAGCAGTACTTC CSARDLKGDEQYF
TRBJ2-5 - - 15 TRBV6-2/TRBV6-3 TGTGCCAGCAGTTACTTTCAAGACGGGCTCGGGACCCAGTACTTC CASSYFQDGLGTQYF
TRBJ1-1 - - 12 TRBV6-6 TGTGCCAGCAGTTATTTGGCCCCTGAAGCTTTCTTT CASSYLAPEAFF
TRBJ1-1 - few 15 TRBV4-1 TGCGCCAGCAGCGACCCGGCCCGGGGCTCCACTGAAGCTTTCTTT CASSDPARGSTEAFF
TRBJ2-1 - - 14 TRBV7-4 TGTGCCAGCAGCTTAGAGGGGGGCGTCGATGAGCAGTTCTTC CASSLEGGVDEQFF